The source of this TCR beta chain is a study of siplizumab effects on memory and regulatory T cells. Study results and limitations: Naive T cells looked more diverse than memory cells and looked like major alloresponse contributors.

The repertoire was sequenced with immunoSEQ multiplex PCR; TCRdb's copy has only in-frame clones and lacks some. Of 100,000 to 110,000 clones in the sample, less than 95% were seen once. A word on this clone: Its antigen is undetermined.

Germline trimming cut 7 bases from V and 5 bases from J; bases unmatched to any gene: 11. Germline V gene data show CDR1 as LNHDA and CDR2 as SQIVND (reference sequence). This CDR3 contains 16 residues. This receptor was obtained from a human donor in good health. This sequence joins TRBV19 and TRBJ2-1, with TRBD2 matching over 10 bases. Sequencing was done on a sample of non-Treg CD4+ T cells sorted from blood. This CDR3 reads CASTGTSGTTNNEQFF. In DNA, the CDR3 is TGTGCCAGTACCGGCACTAGCGGGACCACTAACAATGAGCAGTTCTTC.